The T cell receptor beta chain under discussion was sequenced for a study of blood T cell repertoires in COVID-19. The CDR3 sequence is 16 residues long. Measured with immunoSEQ multiplex PCR; TCRdb has only the in-frame clones, and not every one. The sample records 130,000 to 150,000 clones, 87% being singletons. This TCR was sampled from a woman aged 50 to 60 with acute or convalescent COVID-19. Material for sequencing was peripheral blood. The rearrangement uses TRBV21-1 and TRBJ1-2; the table's D call, TRBD1, was not checked against the DNA. TRBV21-1 is a pseudogene. Here the CDR3 reads CASSKARDRVRDGYTF. The CDR3 DNA sequence: TGTGCCAGCAGCAAAGCGAGGGACAGGGTAAGGGATGGCTACACCTTC.